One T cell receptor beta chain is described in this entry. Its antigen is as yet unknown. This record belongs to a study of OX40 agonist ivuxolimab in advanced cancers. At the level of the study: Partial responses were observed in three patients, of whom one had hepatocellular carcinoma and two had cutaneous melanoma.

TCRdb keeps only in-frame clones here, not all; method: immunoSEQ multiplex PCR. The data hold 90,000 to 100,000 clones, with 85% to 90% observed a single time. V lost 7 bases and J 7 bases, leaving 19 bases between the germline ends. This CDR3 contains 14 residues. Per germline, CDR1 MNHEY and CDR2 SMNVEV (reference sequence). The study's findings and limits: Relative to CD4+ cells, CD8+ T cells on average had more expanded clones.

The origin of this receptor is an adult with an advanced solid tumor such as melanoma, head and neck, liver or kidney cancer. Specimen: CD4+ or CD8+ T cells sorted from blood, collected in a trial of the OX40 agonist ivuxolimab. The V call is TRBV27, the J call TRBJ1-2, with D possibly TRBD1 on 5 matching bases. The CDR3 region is CASTPRRGEAGYTF. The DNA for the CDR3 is TGTGCCAGCACCCCGAGGAGGGGAGAAGCTGGCTACACCTTC.